This T cell receptor beta chain is drawn from a study of T-cell reconstitution after alpha-beta-depleted transplantation in children. The germline V gene has CDR1 GTSNPN and CDR2 SVGIG (reference sequence). The V end was cut by 4 bases, the J end by 4 bases, with 11 bases between. The CDR3 is made up of 13 amino acids. This sample's TCRbeta library carried unique molecular identifier barcodes. Each CDR3 protein gets one entry after TCRdb re-called the PCR reads with MiXCR. The sample includes 450,000 to 600,000 distinct CDR3 sequences, 8% to 11% of them seen just once. At least ten counts were recorded for this clonotype.

V gene TRBV30 combines with J gene TRBJ2-1; D is uncertain. Sequences were derived from PBMCs, sampled before TCRalphabeta/CD19-depleted stem cell transplant. This clonotype was sampled from a child aged 2 to 9 with inherited bone marrow failure, due to receive a stem cell transplant. This CDR3 reads CAWNELIYNEQFF. In DNA, the CDR3 is TGTGCCTGGAACGAGCTAATTTACAATGAGCAGTTCTTC. The full variable domain, completed using reference TRBV30 and TRBJ2-1, is SQTIHQWPATLVQPVGSPLSLECTVEGTSNPNLYWYRQAAGRGLQLLFYSVGIGQISSEVPQNLSASRPQDRQFILSSKKLLLSDSGFYLCAWNELIYNEQFFGPGTRLTVL.